This T cell receptor (beta chain) was retrieved from a study of blood T cell repertoires in COVID-19 (TCRdb year 2020). For the wider study: Samples from collaborators originated in the United States, Italy and Spain and spanned both the acute and convalescent phases of COVID-19. The material from the prospective study consisted of cDNA or gDNA derived from T cells, B-cell-depleted T cells, or PBMCs. Deeply sampled blood TCRbeta repertoires from subjects exposed to, actively infected with, or recovered from COVID-19 were included in the dataset. The repertoires were released in a freely available public database intended as a resource for research on the immune response to SARS-CoV-2. Samples came from the ongoing ImmuneRACE study (first 160 participants) plus 1,254 subjects from 6 global collaborators. The sample metadata nearly always contained a de-identified subject ID, COVID-19 status, age in years and sex. Where HLA class I and class II types were available, the types were taken from metadata supplied by the sample provider, not from assay-based typing.

The immunoSEQ Assay, a bias-controlled multiplex PCR, was used to amplify TCRbeta CDR3 regions from genomic DNA. In the source study's methods: The number of nucleated cells in each sample was estimated by amplification of reference gene primers within the assay. To quantify the absolute abundance of each unique TCRbeta CDR3 rearrangement, sequence reads were collapsed and filtered. Productive Simpson clonality was computed per sample as the square root of Simpson's diversity index over productive rearrangements. Held by TCRdb, this immuneACCESS table contains in-frame sequences only and omits some clones. Under half of the omission traces to an unresolved V gene where checked; the cause of the rest is unknown. The DNA gave D and trimming, while V, J and clone size come from that table. The sample yields over 75,000 clones; roughly 89% were counted once. 5% to 5.5% of the sample is taken by the ten largest.

A distance of 18 bases separates the germline ends of V and J, which lose 6 bases and 6 bases respectively. The germline V gene provides CDR1 MNHEY and CDR2 SVGAGI. The CDR3 sequence holds 15 residues, the cysteine and phenylalanine included. Only the CDR3 DNA stays, 45 bases, in frame from base 1. To note about this clone: Its binding antigen is unknown. Base qualities were left out, and no much larger clone turns up one base away.

Broader findings and caveats from the paper: The quantity of clinical and demographic metadata differed by source and by participant and was supplied without curation.

Whole blood was collected in K2EDTA tubes by collaborating institutions according to the institutions' own protocols. For TCRbeta analysis, collaborator samples were shipped as frozen whole blood, as isolated PBMCs, or as DNA extracted from either sample type. Sequenced: peripheral blood. This TCR derives from a woman aged 80 or over with active COVID-19. The chain uses TRBV6-5 and TRBJ1-5; TRBD1 might be the D gene, on 5 matching bases. The CDR3 region reads CASRSSTVGGQPQHF. The nucleotide sequence is TGTGCCAGCAGATCTTCGACGGTGGGGGGTCAGCCCCAGCATTTT.